This TCR beta chain comes out of a study of blood T cells in healthy people across ages (dated by TCRdb to between 2015 and 2016). Looking at the study overall: Template switching captured roughly one uniquely barcoded TCR beta cDNA molecule per two T cells in model experiments. Age-related changes in TCR beta repertoire diversity were measured in the study by deep sequencing normalized with unique cDNA molecular identifiers. Donors were grouped into four age groups: young (average roughly 17 years), middle-aged (around 39), aged (around 66) and long-lived (approximately 78). Donors of different ages were randomly distributed across sequencing lanes to avoid experimental bias. For two donors (one aged 18 to 29 and one aged 80 or older), the study analyzed two additional independent replicas of 1 million unique cDNA reads from the same blood draw. What the research found in general, with its limitations: Because the CMV infection status of the donors was unknown, age-related changes in expanded clonotypes may potentially have been confounded. As age increased, observed TCR beta diversity per million T cells dropped in a roughly linear way, and a significant reduction was already evident by age around 41. Estimates of total diversity based on one million sequenced T cells were regarded as lower bounds and as underestimates. Bulk unsorted PBMC profiling prevented conclusive comparison of naive and antigen-experienced compartments. The percentage of naive T cells measured by flow cytometry correlated strongly with observed TCR beta diversity. Compared with the aged group, the long-lived group had more naive CD4+ T cells, fewer expanded clones and increased TCR diversity, suggesting age selection.

Libraries were prepared through 5' RACE. Sequencer: Illumina HiSeq 2500. A second PCR of roughly 6 to 11 cycles was run with a J-beta primer mix and a sample-barcoded 5' primer. Each TCR beta cDNA molecule received a unique molecular identifier from a template-switch 5' adaptor carrying 12 random nucleotides. Each sample yielded at least 2.5 million CDR3-containing paired-end reads. All of the RNA was converted into first-strand cDNA using the Mint cDNA synthesis kit, with a TRBC-specific oligonucleotide serving as the primer. All cDNA was treated with uracil-DNA glycosylase and then went through a first 18-cycle PCR with the universal primers M1SS and BC2_uni_R. Processing in the source paper ran as follows. For normalization, 1 million high-quality reads were randomly selected from each sample, with every read carrying a distinct molecular identifier. Instead of being binned into consensus sequences, reads with shared molecular identifiers were discarded. CDR3 identification, clonotype clustering and error correction used MiTCR with a Q25 quality threshold and the strictest error-elimination algorithm. A nonparametric unseen species model using Euler transformation provided a lower-bound estimate of total TCR beta diversity. TCRdb passed the public sequencing reads through fastp at Q25 and MiXCR, retaining productive beta sequences. Rows with one shared CDR3 protein collapse into an entry with the most common genes and DNA. These V and J calls rely on TCRdb rather than the paper's analysis. The sample table contains hundreds of thousands of distinct CDR3 sequences; only one count was recorded for under 45% of them. Around 21% of the sample belongs to the ten largest clones.

This clonotype is a singleton in its sample. The antigen it recognizes is unknown. Per-base qualities were not stored, and no clone one base away is much larger. Weak support is all one read offers. The roughly 39 donors, aged about 6 to 95 years, were systemically healthy Caucasian individuals from Russia. Approximately 9.3 milliliters of peripheral blood were collected from each donor into EDTA-treated Vacutainer tubes. Ficoll-Paque density-gradient centrifugation was used to isolate PBMCs, with at least 6.5 million per sample. Trizol reagent was used to extract total RNA from the PBMCs, yielding at least 5.5 micrograms per sample. The percentages of naive CD45RAhigh/CD27high T cells were determined by flow cytometry on a PBMC aliquot from every donor. The TCR sequence derives from a man aged 55 to 69 in good health. Material for sequencing was blood.

This receptor has the CDR3 CASSVSTGPSYGYTF. The DNA sequence follows: TGTGCCAGCAGCGTTTCTACAGGACCATCCTATGGCTACACCTTC. The receptor chain draws on TRBV9 and TRBJ1-2, and the D gene may be TRBD1, 5 bases matching. A distance of 15 bases separates the germline ends of V and J, which lose 2 bases and 4 bases respectively. CDR1 is given as SGDLS and CDR2 as YYNGEE, both from the germline V gene. The CDR3 measures 15 amino acids from cysteine to phenylalanine. The sequence is cut down to CDR3 DNA, 45 bases in frame from base 1.